A single sample gave rise to the 24 T cell receptor beta chains below, sequenced in a study of blood T cells in healthy people across ages. Primers used in a second PCR of about 6 to 11 cycles were a sample-barcoded 5' primer and a J-beta primer mix. MiXCR was run by TCRdb on the 5' RACE reads, yielding one entry per CDR3 protein. This table has approximately 700,000 distinct CDR3 sequences, about 30% appearing once. The material sequenced was blood. The source is a woman of 80 years or more in good health.

This clonotype was detected only a few times. V gene TRBV2 combines with J gene TRBJ2-1, with D tentatively TRBD1 (5 bases). CDR3 size: 13 residues. Looked up from germline, CDR1 is SNHLY and CDR2 is FYNNEI. The V and J ends lost 2 bases and 9 bases respectively, with 11 bases between them. The CDR3: CASSEQGLGEQFF. The DNA for the CDR3 is TGTGCCAGCAGTGAACAGGGATTAGGTGAGCAGTTCTTC.

This clonotype appeared a few times. V is TRBV27 and J is TRBJ1-2; TRBD1 matches 9 bases. Germline V gives CDR1 MNHEY, CDR2 SMNVEV (reference sequence). The CDR3 runs 16 residues. Trimming removed 2 bases from V and 7 bases from J; junction bases left unmatched: 11. The CDR3 reads CASSLLSGTGYAGYTF. CDR3 DNA sequence: TGTGCCAGCAGTTTACTTTCAGGGACAGGGTACGCTGGCTACACCTTC.

About this clonotype: This could be a read error, since a much larger clone is one nucleotide away. This rearrangement joins TRBV5-1 to TRBJ1-1, with 7 bases matching TRBD1. CDR1 is SGHRS, CDR2 YFSETQ, per germline. This CDR3 is built from 15 residues. V trimming: 0 bases; J trimming: 11 bases; junction bases outside the gene matches: 13. The DNA for the CDR3 is TGCGCCAGCAGCTTGGCTGGGACAGAGGGCGCCCGGGCTTTCTTT. It is translated as CASSLAGTEGARAFF.

This clonotype was counted at least ten times. This chain uses TRBV7-2 with TRBJ2-7; D might be TRBD1 (5 bases). There are 15 residues in the CDR3. V was pared by 1 base and J by 2 bases, with 12 bases between. Germline V gene lookup returns CDR1 SGHTA and CDR2 FQGNSA. CDR3 in DNA: TGTGCCAGCAGCTTAGTTGACAGACCAGCCTACGAGCAGTACTTC. Translation gives CASSLVDRPAYEQYF.

The CDR3 region has the DNA TGCGCCAGCAACGACGGACAGGCGGCTGGAAACACCATATATTTT. Its protein product is CASNDGQAAGNTIYF. The chain employs TRBV5-1 and TRBJ1-3; TRBD1 matches at 7 bases. The CDR3 is 15 amino acids. The germline gives CDR1 SGHRS, CDR2 YFSETQ. After removal of 6 bases from V and 2 bases from J, the junction contained 8 bases not matched to a gene.

The V gene is TRBV29-1, the J gene TRBJ1-5; possibly TRBD1 for D (6 bases). Trimming removed 5 bases from V and 6 bases from J, with 17 bases in between. CDR1 is SQVTM and CDR2 is ANQGSEA in the germline V gene. CDR3 length: 14 residues. In nucleotides, the CDR3 is TGCAGCGTTAAGTCAGGGGTAGGTGGTCAGCCCCAGCATTTT. Translated: CSVKSGVGGQPQHF. Based on the CDR3 plus reference TRBV29-1 and TRBJ1-5, the full variable domain is SAVISQKPSRDICQRGTSLTIQCQVDSQVTMMFWYRQQPGQSLTLIATANQGSEATYESGFVIDKFPISRPNLTFSTLTVSNMSPEDSSIYLCSVKSGVGGQPQHFGDGTRLSIL.

Details on this clonotype: A much larger clone is a single base away; this may be a read error. The genes are TRBV6-1 and TRBJ2-3; 7 nucleotides align to TRBD1. The germline gives CDR1 MNHNS, CDR2 SASEGT. The CDR3 is 15 amino acids. CDR3 protein: CTSSTDRVRTDTQYF. The CDR3 nucleotides read TGTACCAGCAGTACAGACAGGGTACGCACAGATACGCAGTATTTT.

This clonotype was detected many times. The CDR3 loop reads CSAMTGTSYNEQFF. CDR3 bases: TGCAGTGCTATGACCGGGACTAGCTACAATGAGCAGTTCTTC. The chain joins TRBV20-1 to TRBJ2-1; TRBD2 matches 8 bases. The CDR3 is made up of 14 amino acids. V lost 4 bases and J lost 3; bases outside the gene matches: 5. The V gene's germline CDR1 is DFQATT and CDR2 SNEGSKA (reference sequence).

This clonotype was picked up many times. This chain connects TRBV2 to TRBJ1-2; 9 bases match TRBD1. The V segment lost 6 bases and the J segment 8 bases; nucleotides outside the gene matches: 4. The CDR3 is 12 residues long. Germline lookup yields CDR1 SNHLY and CDR2 FYNNEI. Here the CDR3 reads CASSGTGNGYTF. Here the CDR3 DNA reads TGTGCCAGCAGCGGGACAGGGAACGGCTACACCTTC. The whole variable domain, filled in from reference TRBV2 and TRBJ1-2, reads EPEVTQTPSHQVTQMGQEVILRCVPISNHLYFYWYRQILGQKVEFLVSFYNNEISEKSEIFDDQFSVERPDGSNFTLKIRSTKLEDSAMYFCASSGTGNGYTFGSGTRLTVV.

This clonotype showed up many times. The chain has TRBV20-1 and TRBJ2-3, with TRBD2 matching over 11 bases. Germline CDR1 reads DFQATT; CDR2 reads SNEGSKA (reference sequence). The CDR3 loop spans 17 amino acids. V lost 6 bases, J lost 2 bases, and 13 bases stayed unmatched. CDR3 region: CSAQSPSGGTSTDTQYF. The CDR3 DNA sequence: TGCAGTGCCCAGTCCCCTAGCGGGGGGACCTCCACAGATACGCAGTATTTT.

In this sample, this clonotype turned up many times. This chain uses TRBV7-9 with TRBJ2-3, with unresolved D. Per the germline V gene, CDR1 is SEHNR and CDR2 is FQNEAQ (reference sequence). The CDR3 has 14 residues. V was cut by 5 bases and J by 3 bases, with 12 bases left in between. The CDR3 DNA is TGTGCCAGCAGCCCCGGATCAGCAACAGATACGCAGTATTTT. Translating gives CASSPGSATDTQYF. Drawing the rest from reference TRBV7-9 and TRBJ2-3, the complete variable domain is DTGVSQNPRHKITKRGQNVTFRCDPISEHNRLYWYRQTLGQGPEFLTYFQNEAQLEKSRLLSDRFSAERPKGSFSTLEIQRTEQGDSAMYLCASSPGSATDTQYFGPGTRLTVL.

As for this clonotype: The junction differs from germline at one of its ends, possibly a read error. The chain is built from TRBV29-1 and TRBJ2-7; tentatively, D is TRBD1 or TRBD2 (5 bases each). CDR1 SQVTM and CDR2 ANQGSEA come from the germline V gene. The CDR3 sequence is 15 residues long. The CDR3: CSVFDSRRETYGQYF. The CDR3 DNA is TGCAGCGTTTTTGACAGCCGCCGGGAAACCTACGGGCAGTACTTC.

V gene TRBV6-2 or TRBV6-3 combines with J gene TRBJ2-3; 12 positions agree with TRBD2. The germline gives CDR1 MNHEY, CDR2 SVGEGT. The CDR3 sequence is 18 residues long. V was clipped by 6 bases and J by 0 bases; unmatched bases: 10. The CDR3 DNA follows: TGTGCCAGCAGGATGCCGGGACTAGCGGGTTTCAGCACAGATACGCAGTATTTT. Amino acids: CASRMPGLAGFSTDTQYF.

With respect to this clonotype: This may be a read error: a much more frequent sequence differs by one nucleotide. The V and J genes are TRBV28 and TRBJ2-1; D not resolved. V was shortened by 3 bases and J by 12 bases, with 12 bases between the two germline ends. CDR3 length: 12 amino acids. Germline loops: CDR1 MDHEN, CDR2 SYDVKM. DNA for the CDR3: TGTGCCAGCAGTTTCATCCTTGGTGTGCAGTTCTTC. Its protein is CASSFILGVQFF.

This clonotype was recorded at least ten times. The V gene is TRBV24-1, the J gene TRBJ1-2; TRBD1 is a possible D gene (5 bases). V dropped 3 bases and J dropped 0 bases, with 10 bases sitting between them. Per the germline V gene, CDR1 is KGHDR and CDR2 is SFDVKD. The CDR3 is made up of 15 amino acids. The CDR3 DNA reads as TGTGCCACCAGTGATCCAGGGACTGCTAACTATGGCTACACCTTC. Translating gives CATSDPGTANYGYTF.

This clonotype was seen ten or more times. The genes are TRBV5-1 and TRBJ2-5, with TRBD1 as a possible D gene (6 bases). The CDR3 length is 15 residues. Germline CDR1 and CDR2: SGHRS and YFSETQ. V lost 6 bases, J lost 1 base, and 16 bases lay in between. Here the CDR3 DNA reads TGCGCCAGCAATACGGGCAGGGGAATCCAAGAGACCCAGTACTTC. Amino acids: CASNTGRGIQETQYF.

This clonotype was counted at least ten times. The chain carries TRBV5-1 and TRBJ2-1; 8 nucleotides match TRBD2. In germline, CDR1 is SGHRS, CDR2 YFSETQ. CDR3 length: 16 residues. V lost 2 bases and J lost 4; bases outside the gene matches: 8. This CDR3 reads CASSFTSGTPYNEQFF. In DNA form, the CDR3 reads TGCGCCAGCAGCTTTACTAGCGGCACCCCATACAATGAGCAGTTCTTC. The whole variable domain, remainder taken from reference TRBV5-1 and TRBJ2-1, is KAGVTQTPRYLIKTRGQQVTLSCSPISGHRSVSWYQQTPGQGLQFLFEYFSETQRNKGNFPGRFSGRQFSNSRSEMNVSTLELGDSALYLCASSFTSGTPYNEQFFGPGTRLTVL.

This clonotype appeared a single time. Since a much larger clone is just one base distant, this may be a read error. The V and J genes are TRBV15 and TRBJ2-1, with 14 bases that match TRBD2. Germline loops: CDR1 LNHNV, CDR2 YYDKDF (reference sequence). V trimming: 4 bases; J trimming: 13 bases; junction bases outside the gene matches: 12. The CDR3 is 16 residues long. CDR3 DNA sequence: TGTGCCACCAGCACTCGCGGGACTAGCGGGGGAGAGACCCAGTTCTTC. Protein sequence: CATSTRGTSGGETQFF.

As concerns this clonotype: A much larger clonotype is one base distant, so this may be a read error. The chain uses TRBV7-9 and TRBJ2-6; TRBD1 might be the D (5 bases). Germline V gives CDR1 SEHNR, CDR2 FQNEAQ (reference sequence). The CDR3 loop spans 14 amino acids. The CDR3 DNA follows: TGTGCCAGCACCCTAAACTCTGGGGCCAACATCCTGACTTTC. Translated: CASTLNSGANILTF.

This clonotype has at least ten counts. V and J are TRBV7-9 and TRBJ2-3; D is undetermined. The CDR3 extends over 13 amino acids. Trimming left V 2 bases short and J 7 bases short, with 10 bases between. Germline loops: CDR1 SEHNR, CDR2 FQNEAQ (reference sequence). CDR3 loop: CASSLTLGNTQYF. The DNA for the CDR3 is TGTGCCAGCAGCTTAACATTGGGGAATACGCAGTATTTT. Filled out from reference TRBV7-9 and TRBJ2-3, the complete variable domain reads DTGVSQNPRHKITKRGQNVTFRCDPISEHNRLYWYRQTLGQGPEFLTYFQNEAQLEKSRLLSDRFSAERPKGSFSTLEIQRTEQGDSAMYLCASSLTLGNTQYFGPGTRLTVL.

About this clonotype itself: This clone may be a read error of a much larger clone one base away. The chain links TRBV24-1 to TRBJ2-5, with 8 bases that match TRBD1. CDR1 and CDR2 (germline): KGHDR, SFDVKD. The CDR3 covers 14 residues. This chain's CDR3 is CAASDSGQGETQYF. The CDR3 DNA is TGTGCCGCCAGTGATTCCGGACAGGGAGAGACCCAGTACTTC.

At least ten counts were recorded for this clonotype. The rearrangement uses TRBV6-5 and TRBJ2-7, with 8 bases lining up with TRBD2. This CDR3 has 13 residues. Trimming removed 10 bases from V and 2 bases from J; junction bases left unmatched: 7. Germline V CDR1 and CDR2: MNHEY, SVGAGI. As DNA, the CDR3 is TGTGCCACTGGGCGGGGGGAAACCTACGAGCAGTACTTC. Translated, it gives CATGRGETYEQYF.

In this sample, this clonotype turned up many times. The rearrangement uses TRBV13 and TRBJ2-7; D is uncertain. Trimming left V 0 bases short and J 1 base short, with 7 bases between. The germline gives CDR1 PRHDT, CDR2 FYEKMQ (reference sequence). The CDR3 spans 14 residues. CDR3 sequence (DNA): TGTGCCAGCAGCTTAGGCCTCAGATCCTACGAGCAGTACTTC. This gives the protein CASSLGLRSYEQYF.

This clonotype appeared many times. The chain joins TRBV29-1 to TRBJ2-1; 8 bases map to TRBD2. CDR1 is SQVTM and CDR2 is ANQGSEA in the germline V gene. Unmatched junction bases numbered 9, after V lost 7 bases and J lost 10 bases. The CDR3 has 12 amino acids. The CDR3 spells CSAGTSRQEQFF. The CDR3 DNA sequence: TGCAGCGCCGGGACTAGTCGTCAGGAGCAGTTCTTC.